What follows are 31 T cell receptor beta chains derived from one specimen sequenced in a study of CD8+ T cells in alopecia areata. RNA was extracted and reverse transcribed into cDNA as the sequencing template. Repertoires were generated with immunoSEQ multiplex PCR, while TCRdb's copy carries only in-frame clones and drops some. The sample lists about 7,400 clones; about 72% were seen once. Punch biopsies of lesional scalp, plus peripheral blood, were taken from alopecia areata patients. The sequences come from skin, collected at week 0. These receptors all stem from a human donor with alopecia areata.

The CDR3 protein is CASKFQGRTGELFF. DNA for the CDR3: TGTGCCAGCAAATTTCAGGGGAGGACCGGGGAGCTGTTTTTT. The chain couples TRBV11-2 to TRBJ2-2; tentatively, D is TRBD1 or TRBD2 (6 bases each). This CDR3 contains 14 residues. Germline CDR1 SGHAT, CDR2 FQNNGV. Trimming pared 7 bases from V and 5 bases from J, leaving 14 bases between.

The chain carries TRBV18 and TRBJ2-3; a weak D match, TRBD2 (5 bases). V lost 3 bases and J 6 bases, leaving 16 bases between the germline ends. Germline V gene sequence: CDR1 KGHSH, CDR2 LQKENI. This CDR3 has 15 residues. CDR3 sequence reads: CASSPNPAIADTQYF. The CDR3 DNA sequence: TGTGCCAGCTCACCCAACCCAGCTATAGCGGATACGCAGTATTTT.

The table lists this clone with a few counts. The chain carries TRBV11-2 and TRBJ2-3; D gene uncertain. Between the trimmed V and J ends, which lost 4 bases and 0 bases, there was a span of 14 bases. This CDR3 contains 16 residues. Per the germline V gene, CDR1 is SGHAT and CDR2 is FQNNGV. The CDR3 region has the DNA TGTGCCAGCAGCTCCGCAAGTCCCCTTAGCACAGATACGCAGTATTTT. This translates into CASSSASPLSTDTQYF.

This clone appeared a few times. The chain combines TRBV5-4 with TRBJ2-2; 9 nucleotides line up with TRBD1. Germline assignment: CDR1 SGHNT and CDR2 YYREEE (reference sequence). The CDR3 has 16 residues. The ends lost 4 bases at V and 4 bases at J; junction bases unmatched: 8. The CDR3 DNA is TGTGCCAGCAGCCAAGGACAGGGGTCCGCCACCGGGGAGCTGTTTTTT. Its translation is CASSQGQGSATGELFF.

This clone was counted between two and nine times. The chain carries TRBV10-3 and TRBJ1-3, with unresolved D. CDR3 length: 14 residues. Trimming cost V 4 bases and J 0 bases, with 7 bases left between them. Germline assignment: CDR1 ENHRY and CDR2 SYGVKD. This chain's CDR3 is CAISAGSSGNTIYF. The CDR3 coding sequence is TGTGCCATCAGTGCTGGCAGCTCTGGAAACACCATATATTTT.

The V and J genes are TRBV2 and TRBJ2-6; unclear D gene. The CDR3 has 15 residues. Trimming left V 3 bases short and J 2 bases short, with 8 bases between. CDR1 and CDR2 (germline): SNHLY, FYNNEI. The CDR3: CASSDNLPGANVLTF. The CDR3 region has the DNA TGTGCCAGCAGTGACAATCTCCCTGGGGCCAACGTCCTGACTTTC.

This clone appeared a few times. The rearrangement joins TRBV19 to TRBJ2-5; D is uncertain. V gave up 6 bases and J gave up 0 bases, with 14 bases separating them. The germline gives CDR1 LNHDA, CDR2 SQIVND (reference sequence). This CDR3 is built from 15 residues. The CDR3 region is CASSPGRTYQETQYF. The DNA of the CDR3 is TGTGCCAGTAGCCCTGGCAGGACGTACCAAGAGACCCAGTACTTC.

The CDR3 nucleotides read TGCGCCAGCAGCTTGTCGCCTTCCCAAGAGACCCAGTACTTC. Translated, it gives CASSLSPSQETQYF. The V call is TRBV5-1, the J call TRBJ2-5; D gene uncertain. Trimming stripped 1 base from V and 1 base from J, with 8 bases between. CDR1 SGHRS and CDR2 YFSETQ come from the germline V gene. This CDR3 comprises 14 residues.

The chain uses TRBV7-9 and TRBJ2-7; 8 positions agree with TRBD1. Germline trimming cut 4 bases from V and 2 bases from J; bases unmatched to any gene: 10. The CDR3 runs 16 residues. Germline CDR1 is SEHNR and CDR2 is FQNEAQ (reference sequence). The CDR3 sequence: CASSSPTWDRTYEQYF. The DNA for the CDR3 is TGTGCCAGCAGCTCCCCTACGTGGGACAGGACCTACGAGCAGTACTTC.

The J gene is TRBJ2-3, the V gene TRBV5-6; 7 bases fit TRBD1. CDR1 is SGHDT and CDR2 is YYEEEE in the germline V gene. V shed 0 bases, J shed 6 bases, and the junction held 7 bases outside the gene matches. The CDR3 is made up of 15 amino acids. The CDR3 sequence: CASSLGATGFDTQYF. In nucleotides, the CDR3 is TGTGCCAGCAGCTTGGGGGCGACAGGGTTCGATACGCAGTATTTT.

This clone was counted a single time. The chain is built from TRBV9 and TRBJ2-3, with D unclear. Germline CDR1 and CDR2: SGDLS and YYNGEE. The CDR3 spans 15 residues. Trimming took off 0 bases at V and 1 base at J, with 9 bases between the two ends. CDR3 region: CASSVGGFGTDTQYF. CDR3 in DNA: TGTGCCAGCAGCGTAGGGGGTTTTGGCACAGATACGCAGTATTTT.

The chain employs TRBV13 and TRBJ2-7; possibly TRBD1 for D (6 bases). Germline CDR1 reads PRHDT; CDR2 reads FYEKMQ (reference sequence). The CDR3 length is 16 residues. V lost 1 base and J lost 4, with 17 bases in between. CDR3 loop: CASSLVLGRGKYEQYF. In nucleotides, the CDR3 is TGTGCCAGCAGCTTAGTTCTGGGCAGGGGCAAGTACGAGCAGTACTTC.

V usage is TRBV9 and J usage is TRBJ2-7; no reliable D call. The CDR3 length is 15 residues. V was shortened by 7 bases and J by 1 base, with 18 bases between the two germline ends. Germline-derived CDR1 and CDR2 are SGDLS and YYNGEE. CDR3 coding DNA: TGTGCCAGCTACCGGGCCAGGACCATTTCCTACGAGCAGTACTTC. Residues: CASYRARTISYEQYF.

As for this clone: Relative to the germline gene, one junction end is altered; a read error may explain this. The chain employs TRBV5-1 and TRBJ1-1; unclear D gene. CDR3 length: 13 residues. CDR1 is SGHRS, CDR2 YFSETQ, per germline. The CDR3 sequence is CASSLPGRTGAFF. As DNA, the CDR3 is TGCGCCAGCAGCTTGCCCGGACGAACTGGAGCTTTCTTT.

The table lists this clone with a few counts. DNA for the CDR3: TGCGCCAGCAGTATTTCGCCGGGACATATCTACGAGCAGTACTTC. It codes for CASSISPGHIYEQYF. The V and J genes are TRBV23-1 and TRBJ2-7; the D gene is possibly TRBD1 (6 bases). Being an ORF, TRBV23-1 has a function that is uncertain. V dropped 5 bases and J dropped 3 bases, with 17 bases sitting between them. The CDR3 runs to 15 residues.

In its sample, this clone was seen once. This chain links TRBV27 with TRBJ1-5; 9 nucleotides agree with TRBD1. J was trimmed by 6 bases and V by 7 bases; bases with no gene match: 7. CDR1 MNHEY and CDR2 SMNVEV come from the germline V gene (reference sequence). This CDR3 region has 14 residues. The DNA for the CDR3 is TGTGCCAGCAATCTACAGGGGGCAGGTCAGCCCCAGCATTTT. It yields the protein CASNLQGAGQPQHF.

Only a few counts were recorded for this clone. The V and J genes are TRBV2 and TRBJ1-2; D uncertain. CDR1 and CDR2 from the germline V gene are SNHLY and FYNNEI. The CDR3 spans 13 residues. Trimming stripped 9 bases from V and 4 bases from J, with 15 bases between. The CDR3 is CASSDAAGYGYTF. As DNA, the CDR3 is TGTGCCAGTTCGGACGCCGCAGGCTATGGCTACACCTTC.

The V gene is TRBV4-1, the J gene TRBJ1-1; weak D call: TRBD1 (6 bases). V was cut by 6 bases and J by 1 base, with 12 bases left in between. The CDR3 is made up of 14 amino acids. CDR1 is MGHRA, CDR2 YSYEKL, per germline. CDR3 residues: CASRNRATNTEAFF. The CDR3 DNA is TGCGCCAGCAGAAACAGGGCTACGAACACTGAAGCTTTCTTT.

The V call is TRBV2, the J call TRBJ1-2; D not certain. Trimming shortened V by 7 bases and J by 2 bases, and 11 bases separated the two germline ends. CDR3 length: 13 amino acids. The germline V gene encodes CDR1 SNHLY and CDR2 FYNNEI. The CDR3 region has the DNA TGTGCCAGCATTGGTTCGGTAAACTATGGCTACACCTTC. Amino acid sequence: CASIGSVNYGYTF. Complete variable domain (other parts from reference TRBV2 and TRBJ1-2): EPEVTQTPSHQVTQMGQEVILRCVPISNHLYFYWYRQILGQKVEFLVSFYNNEISEKSEIFDDQFSVERPDGSNFTLKIRSTKLEDSAMYFCASIGSVNYGYTFGSGTRLTVV.

V and J are TRBV6-5 and TRBJ2-2, with D unclear. CDR1 is MNHEY, CDR2 SVGAGI, per germline. The CDR3 extends over 15 amino acids. The germline V and J ends were trimmed by 4 bases and 0 bases, with 9 bases remaining between them. The CDR3 protein is CASSSQLANTGELFF. In DNA, the CDR3 is TGTGCCAGCAGTTCACAGCTCGCGAACACCGGGGAGCTGTTTTTT.

The chain is built from TRBV5-4 and TRBJ2-3; 8 bases agree with TRBD2. The CDR3 spans 15 residues. Trimming at V came to 2 bases and at J to 4 bases, leaving 6 bases not matched to a gene. The germline V gene encodes CDR1 SGHNT and CDR2 YYREEE (reference sequence). Here the CDR3 DNA reads TGTGCCAGCAGCTTCTGGCGGGGGGAATCAGATACGCAGTATTTT. Its protein product is CASSFWRGESDTQYF.

This clone was detected a few times. This chain connects TRBV7-3 to TRBJ1-1; maybe TRBD1 (5 bases). The germline V gene encodes CDR1 SGHTA and CDR2 FQGTGA. The CDR3 is 13 amino acids. Trimming stripped 1 base from V and 6 bases from J, with 9 bases between. In DNA, the CDR3 is TGTGCCAGCAGCTTAATCCGGGGGGCTGAAGCTTTCTTT. Protein product: CASSLIRGAEAFF.

About this clone itself: The junction and the germline gene differ at one end; a read error may be behind it. Different DNA sequences within this sample yield the same CDR3. The genes are TRBV19 and TRBJ1-5; tentatively, D is TRBD1 (5 bases). This CDR3 has 14 residues. Germline values: CDR1 LNHDA, CDR2 SQIVND (reference sequence). CDR3 sequence (DNA): TGTGCCAGTAGTATAGCTAAGCAGGGTCAGCCCCAGCATTTC. This gives the protein CASSIAKQGQPQHF.

The rearrangement uses TRBV30 and TRBJ2-1; tentatively, D is TRBD1 (6 bases). Germline lookup yields CDR1 GTSNPN and CDR2 SVGIG (reference sequence). With 7 bases removed from V and 3 bases from J, the gap between germline ends came to 13 bases. This CDR3 is built from 13 residues. This CDR3 reads CAFISDSYNEQFF. The DNA for the CDR3 is TGTGCCTTTATCTCGGACAGCTACAATGAGCAGTTCTTC.

The chain is built from TRBV4-3 and TRBJ2-1; 9 bases agree with TRBD2. The CDR3 loop spans 16 amino acids. V shed 1 base and J 9 bases; nucleotides not matched to a gene: 10. The germline CDR1 and CDR2 sequences are LGHNA and YSLEER. CDR3 protein: CASSQGLGGGAGEQFF. The CDR3 DNA sequence: TGCGCCAGCAGCCAAGGTCTTGGCGGGGGGGCGGGTGAGCAGTTCTTC.

V is TRBV7-2 and J is TRBJ1-6; no definite D call. CDR1 and CDR2 (germline): SGHTA, FQGNSA. Trimming removed 4 bases at V and 6 bases at J, with 13 bases between. The CDR3 sequence is 15 residues long. The CDR3 DNA sequence: TGTGCCAGCAGCTCCGGCCGGGCCTTTAATTCACCCCTCCACTTT. The encoded protein is CASSSGRAFNSPLHF. Based on the CDR3 plus reference TRBV7-2 and TRBJ1-6, the full variable domain is GAGVSQSPSNKVTEKGKDVELRCDPISGHTALYWYRQSLGQGLEFLIYFQGNSAPDKSGLPSDRFSAERTGGSVSTLTIQRTQQEDSAVYLCASSSGRAFNSPLHFGNGTRLTVT.

The rearrangement joins TRBV7-6 to TRBJ2-2; D remains ambiguous. Germline lookup yields CDR1 SGHVS and CDR2 FNYEAQ. CDR3 length: 16 amino acids. Trimming removed 4 bases from V and 8 bases from J, with 20 bases in between. The CDR3: CASSSDGLVMAGELFF. The CDR3 nucleotides are TGTGCCAGCAGCTCCGATGGGCTAGTCATGGCAGGGGAGCTGTTTTTT.

This chain links TRBV6-5 with TRBJ2-1; 8 bases agree with TRBD2. The germline CDR1 and CDR2 sequences are MNHEY and SVGAGI. The V and J ends lost 7 bases and 7 bases, in that order; junction bases with no gene match: 9. The CDR3 spans 14 residues. The CDR3 loop is CASTLGGGRNEQFF. For the CDR3, the DNA is TGTGCCAGCACTCTCGGGGGGGGGAGAAATGAGCAGTTCTTC.

The V gene is TRBV30, the J gene TRBJ1-6, with 7 bases lining up with TRBD1. V shed 0 bases and J 7 bases; nucleotides not matched to a gene: 0. Germline CDR1 GTSNPN, CDR2 SVGIG (reference sequence). The CDR3 runs 13 residues. The CDR3 spells CAWSVGGNSPLHF. In DNA, the CDR3 is TGTGCCTGGAGTGTAGGGGGCAATTCACCCCTCCACTTT.

The CDR3 coding sequence is TGTGCCAGCAGCCGCTGGAGCTCCTACGAGCAGTACTTC. It encodes CASSRWSSYEQYF. The gene calls are TRBV7-8 and TRBJ2-7; D is unclear. V shed 5 bases and J shed 0 bases, with 8 bases lying between them. The CDR3 spans 13 residues. Per germline, CDR1 SGHVS and CDR2 FQNEAQ.

The chain recombines TRBV14 with TRBJ2-1, with TRBD2 matching 7 bases. CDR1 SGHDN and CDR2 FVKESK come from the germline V gene. The CDR3 totals 18 residues. V lost 3 bases, J lost 4 bases, and 15 bases stayed unmatched. The CDR3 DNA reads as TGTGCCAGCAGCCAGTCACCCTCCTGGCGGGGGTCTTACAATGAGCAGTTCTTC. Translating it yields CASSQSPSWRGSYNEQFF. Combining the CDR3 with reference TRBV14 and TRBJ2-1 gives the whole variable domain EAGVTQFPSHSVIEKGQTVTLRCDPISGHDNLYWYRRVMGKEIKFLLHFVKESKQDESGMPNNRFLAERTGGTYSTLKVQPAELEDSGVYFCASSQSPSWRGSYNEQFFGPGTRLTVL.